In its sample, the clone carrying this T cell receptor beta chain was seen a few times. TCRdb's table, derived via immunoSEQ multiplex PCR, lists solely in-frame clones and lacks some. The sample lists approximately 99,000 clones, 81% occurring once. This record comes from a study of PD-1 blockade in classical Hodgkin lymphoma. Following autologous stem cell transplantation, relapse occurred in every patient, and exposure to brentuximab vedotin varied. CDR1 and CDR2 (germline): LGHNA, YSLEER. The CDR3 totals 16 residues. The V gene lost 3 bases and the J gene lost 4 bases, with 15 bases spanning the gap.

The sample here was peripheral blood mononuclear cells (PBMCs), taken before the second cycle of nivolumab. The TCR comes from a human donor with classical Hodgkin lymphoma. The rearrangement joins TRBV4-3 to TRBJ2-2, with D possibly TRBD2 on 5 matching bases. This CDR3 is CASSQVPAGLTGELFF. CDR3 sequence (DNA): TGCGCCAGCAGCCAGGTCCCGGCGGGCCTCACCGGGGAGCTGTTTTTT.